The 9 T cell receptor beta chains below come from one sample, sequenced in a study of blood T cells in healthy people across ages. Combining a sample-barcoded 5' primer with a J-beta primer mix, a second PCR ran for roughly 6 to 12 cycles. TCRdb analysed the 5' RACE reads with MiXCR anew, one entry per CDR3 protein. Of roughly 900,000 distinct CDR3 sequences listed, around 28% were seen once; the top ten hold around 16%. Sequenced input: blood. All receptors derive from an elderly woman in good health.

This chain links TRBV20-1 with TRBJ2-3; TRBD1 might be the D (6 bases). CDR1 DFQATT and CDR2 SNEGSKA come from the germline V gene (reference sequence). The CDR3 loop spans 16 amino acids. V was cut by 6 bases and J by 0 bases, with 19 bases left in between. The CDR3 region has the DNA TGCAGTGCCCCCACCCGACAGGCCCCTAGCACAGATACGCAGTATTTT. Amino acids: CSAPTRQAPSTDTQYF.

The V call is TRBV5-3, the J call TRBJ1-5; 7 nucleotides match TRBD1. TRBV5-3 has ORF status, its function being uncertain. The J segment lost 3 bases and the V segment lost 3 bases, leaving 12 bases of the junction unmatched. This CDR3 comprises 17 residues. CDR3 loop: CARSSATGKDFNQPQHF. The CDR3 bases are TGTGCCAGAAGCTCAGCGACAGGGAAGGACTTCAATCAGCCCCAGCATTTT.

Concerning this clonotype itself: A much larger clone differs by one base, so this may be a read error. V usage is TRBV7-2 and J usage is TRBJ1-2; TRBD1 aligns across 9 bases. The CDR3 has 14 residues. The V gene's germline CDR1 is SGHTA and CDR2 FQGNSA. The CDR3 coding sequence is TGTGCCTGCAGCCCTCGGGACAGGGCGCCAGGCTACACCTTC. This encodes CACSPRDRAPGYTF.

This clonotype has at least ten counts. The chain links TRBV6-2 or TRBV6-3 to TRBJ2-1; TRBD2 agrees at 9 bases. Per germline, CDR1 MNHEY and CDR2 SVGEGT. V lost 7 bases to trimming and J lost 9 bases; unmatched junction nucleotides: 10. The CDR3 loop spans 14 amino acids. CDR3 bases: TGTGCCAGCACCTGGGGCGGGGGGGCCATTGAGCAGTTCTTC. It encodes CASTWGGGAIEQFF.

The sample holds a few counts of this clonotype. For the CDR3, the DNA is TGTGCCAGCAAGGGACAGGGGGCTTTTCGGGGCACTGAAGCTTTCTTT. As protein: CASKGQGAFRGTEAFF. This chain links TRBV27 with TRBJ1-1; 12 bases fit TRBD1. V was clipped by 7 bases and J by 4 bases; unmatched bases: 10. Germline loops: CDR1 MNHEY, CDR2 SMNVEV (reference sequence). CDR3 size: 16 residues.

The sample holds one count of this clonotype. The CDR3 DNA is TGTACCAGCAGCTTAGAGCGGGGGGGCGTCGGGCAGTATTTT. Translation: CTSSLERGGVGQYF. The rearrangement uses TRBV7-2 and TRBJ2-3; 10 positions match TRBD2. Trimming removed 1 base from V and 11 bases from J; junction bases left unmatched: 6. Germline values: CDR1 SGHTA, CDR2 FQGNSA. CDR3 length: 14 amino acids.

Many counts were recorded for this clonotype. The V and J genes are TRBV6-2 or TRBV6-3 and TRBJ2-3; a weak D match, TRBD2 (6 bases). The CDR3 totals 17 residues. The ends were cut back, 0 bases at V and 4 bases at J, with 17 bases in the middle. CDR1 is MNHEY and CDR2 is SVGEGT in the germline V gene. The CDR3 loop reads CASSYSKRARESDTQYF. The CDR3 DNA sequence: TGTGCCAGCAGTTACTCGAAGCGGGCCAGGGAGTCAGATACGCAGTATTTT.

There are a few counts of this clonotype. The V gene is TRBV2, the J gene TRBJ2-3; TRBD2 matches 12 bases. The J segment lost 2 bases and the V segment lost 6 bases, leaving 9 bases of the junction unmatched. The germline CDR1 and CDR2 sequences are SNHLY and FYNNEI. CDR3 length equals 17 residues. The CDR3 sequence: CASSNFRLAGDTDTQYF. The CDR3 DNA reads as TGTGCCAGCAGCAACTTCCGACTAGCGGGAGACACAGATACGCAGTATTTT.

Here the CDR3 DNA reads TGCGCCAGCAGCCAAGAGGGACCCCTTTACACCGGGGAGCTGTTTTTT. Translated, it gives CASSQEGPLYTGELFF. V gene TRBV4-3 combines with J gene TRBJ2-2; D tentatively fits TRBD1 or TRBD2 (5 bases each). The length of the CDR3 is 16 residues. Germline lookup yields CDR1 LGHNA and CDR2 YSLEER. The V and J ends lost 0 bases and 3 bases respectively, with 11 bases between them.